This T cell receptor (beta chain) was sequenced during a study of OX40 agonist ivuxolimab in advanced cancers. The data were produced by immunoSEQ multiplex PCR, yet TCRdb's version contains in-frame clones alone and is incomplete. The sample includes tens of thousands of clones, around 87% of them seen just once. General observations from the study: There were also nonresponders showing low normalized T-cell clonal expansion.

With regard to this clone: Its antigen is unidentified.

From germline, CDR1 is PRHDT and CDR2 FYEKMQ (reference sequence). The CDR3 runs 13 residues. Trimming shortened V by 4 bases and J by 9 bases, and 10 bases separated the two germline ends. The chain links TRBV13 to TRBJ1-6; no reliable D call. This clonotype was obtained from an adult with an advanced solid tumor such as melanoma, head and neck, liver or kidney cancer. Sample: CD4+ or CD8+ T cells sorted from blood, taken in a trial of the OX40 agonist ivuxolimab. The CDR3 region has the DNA TGTGCCAGCAGCTCGAACCTGGGTTCACCCCTCCACTTT. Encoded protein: CASSSNLGSPLHF.